The rows below give T cell receptor beta chains drawn from one sample of a study of blood T cell repertoires in COVID-19. Clones were sequenced by immunoSEQ multiplex PCR, and TCRdb holds only the in-frame ones, with some missing. The sample includes 410,000 or so clones, 70% to 90% of them seen just once. The source material was peripheral blood. The receptor set was obtained from a woman between 40 and 55 years old with COVID-19, enrolled during active disease. Both conserved end residues are part of each CDR3. The order of the fields is V gene, clone size, D gene, J gene, CDR3 protein, CDR3 DNA. A D gene is named only where the DNA matches it firmly. Clone size is not always given. Where it is, it says once, few, many or a class for expanded clones.

>TRBV27|.|TRBD1|TRBJ2-4
CASSSTKTGDIAKNIQYF
TGTGCCAGCAGTTCCACCAAAACAGGGGATATAGCCAAAAACATTCAGTACTTC
>TRBV6-5|.|TRBD1|TRBJ1-1
CASSSQGGKNTEAFF
TGTGCCAGCAGTTCACAGGGGGGAAAGAACACTGAAGCTTTCTTT
>TRBV1|.|.|TRBJ2-2
CTSSQVKGQETGRTGELFF
TGCACCAGCAGCCAAGTTAAAGGGCAAGAGACAGGGAGGACCGGGGAGCTGTTTTTT
>TRBV30|.|TRBD1|TRBJ1-2
CAWSGDPQGGYGYTF
TGTGCCTGGAGCGGTGACCCACAGGGGGGCTATGGCTACACCTTC
>TRBV27|.|.|TRBJ2-2
CASSLLALTGELFF
TGTGCCAGCAGTTTACTAGCACTCACCGGGGAGCTGTTTTTT
>TRBV30|.|TRBD1|TRBJ1-4
CAWSVRDRAWSEKLFF
TGTGCCTGGAGTGTACGGGACAGGGCATGGAGTGAAAAACTGTTTTTT
>TRBV18|once|TRBD2|TRBJ2-1
CASSPPTRLAGVMDEQFF
TGTGCCAGCTCACCACCGACTAGACTAGCGGGAGTCATGGATGAGCAGTTCTTC
>TRBV2|.|TRBD1|TRBJ1-2
CASPLTPTGGDYGYTF
TGTGCCAGTCCACTAACCCCGACAGGGGGAGACTATGGCTACACCTTC
>TRBV6-5|.|.|TRBJ2-1
CASSTSGLPYNEQFF
.
>TRBV7-2|.|.|TRBJ2-5
CASSPYAGARETQYF
TGTGCCAGCAGCCCCTACGCAGGGGCCCGGGAGACCCAGTACTTC
>TRBV2|.|.|TRBJ1-4
CASSGPLTTNEKLFF
TGTGCCAGCAGTGGTCCCCTTACAACTAATGAAAAACTGTTTTTT
>TRBV21-1|.|.|TRBJ1-1
CASSDETVRNTEAFF
TGTGCCAGCAGCGATGAGACAGTTAGGAACACTGAAGCTTTCTTT
>TRBV27|.|TRBD1|TRBJ2-5
CASSRGTGKETQYF
TGTGCCAGCAGCCGAGGGACAGGGAAGGAGACCCAGTACTTC
>TRBV6-2/TRBV6-3|.|.|TRBJ1-2
CASSRPPGGYF
TGTGCCAGCAGCAGACCCCCCGGGGGTTACTTC
>TRBV9|.|TRBD1|TRBJ1-3
CASSVEVYRGASGNTIYF
TGTGCCAGCAGCGTAGAAGTCTACAGGGGTGCTTCTGGAAACACCATATATTTT
>TRBV27|.|.|TRBJ1-1
CASSLSNPNMNTEAFF
TGTGCCAGCAGTTTATCGAATCCAAACATGAACACTGAAGCTTTCTTT
>TRBV7-2|.|.|TRBJ2-3
CASSLFSTDTQYF
TGTGCCAGCAGCCTATTTAGCACAGATACGCAGTATTTT
>TRBV28|.|TRBD2|TRBJ2-1
CASRKAGGPYNEQFF
TGTGCCAGCAGGAAGGCGGGGGGCCCCTACAATGAGCAGTTCTTC
>TRBV5-6|.|TRBD2|TRBJ2-7
CASSSSGRAYEQYF
TGTGCCAGCAGCTCTAGCGGGAGGGCCTACGAGCAGTACTTC
>TRBV12-3/TRBV12-4|.|TRBD1|TRBJ1-5
CASRGQPDQPQHF
TGTGCCAGCAGGGGACAGCCAGATCAGCCCCAGCATTTT
>TRBV4-3|.|.|TRBJ1-2
CASSQEQAFNYGYTF
TGCGCCAGCAGCCAAGAACAGGCCTTCAACTATGGCTACACCTTC
>TRBV5-6|.|.|TRBJ2-2
CASSLVVANTGELFF
TGTGCCAGCAGCTTGGTTGTCGCGAACACCGGGGAGCTGTTTTTT
>TRBV7-2|once|TRBD1|TRBJ1-1
CASSFPRQGLLGTEAFF
TGTGCCAGCAGCTTTCCACGACAGGGGCTGCTGGGCACTGAAGCTTTCTTT
>TRBV28|.|.|TRBJ1-3
CATRPDRSSGNTIYF
TGTGCCACCCGACCCGACAGAAGCTCTGGAAACACCATATATTTT
>TRBV4-1|.|.|TRBJ1-6
CASSQDVTGKVNSPLHF
TGCGCCAGCAGCCAAGATGTTACAGGAAAGGTTAATTCACCCCTCCACTTT
>TRBV9|.|.|TRBJ1-2
CASYQGAYGYTF
TGTGCCAGTTATCAGGGTGCCTATGGCTACACCTTC
>TRBV6-6|.|.|TRBJ1-1
CASSYPLAGVNTEAFF
TGTGCCAGCAGTTACCCCCTGGCAGGGGTGAACACTGAAGCTTTCTTT
>TRBV6-2/TRBV6-3|.|TRBD1|TRBJ1-5
CASSITGGVSNQPQHF
TGTGCCAGCAGTATTACAGGGGGCGTGAGCAATCAGCCCCAGCATTTT
>TRBV4-2|.|.|TRBJ1-2
CASSQGTQSGYTF
TGTGCCAGCAGCCAAGGGACTCAGTCCGGCTACACCTTC
>TRBV19|.|.|TRBJ1-1
CASIKDRLLTEAFF
TGTGCCAGTATTAAGGACAGACTGTTGACTGAAGCTTTCTTT
>TRBV4-1|.|.|TRBJ1-4
CASSQVRGEKLFF
TGCGCCAGCAGCCAAGTTCGGGGGGAAAAACTGTTTTTT
>TRBV3-1/TRBV3-2|.|.|TRBJ2-1
CASSPVRLASSYNEQFF
TGTGCCAGCAGTCCAGTAAGACTGGCGAGCTCCTACAATGAGCAGTTCTTC
>TRBV30|.|.|TRBJ1-5
CAWRSQGDQPQHF
TGTGCCTGGAGGTCACAGGGAGATCAGCCCCAGCATTTT
>TRBV3-1/TRBV3-2|.|.|TRBJ1-1
CASSQGLRIGSLNTEAFF
TGTGCCAGCAGCCAAGGTCTAAGGATAGGTAGCTTGAACACTGAAGCTTTCTTT
>TRBV27|once|TRBD1|TRBJ1-6
CASSEKMTGVNSPLHF
TGTGCCAGCAGTGAAAAAATGACAGGGGTGAATTCACCCCTCCACTTT
>TRBV23-1|.|.|TRBJ1-5
CASSQRGSAGQPQHF
TGCGCCAGCAGTCAAAGGGGGTCGGCCGGGCAGCCCCAGCATTTT
>TRBV6-5|once|.|TRBJ2-7
CASSLETGAGYEQYF
TGTGCCAGCAGTCTAGAGACAGGAGCAGGATACGAGCAGTACTTC
>TRBV6-5|.|TRBD1|TRBJ1-3
CASSYGRGSGNTIYF
TGTGCCAGCAGTTACGGCAGGGGGTCTGGAAACACCATATATTTT
>TRBV28|once|.|TRBJ1-2
CASSLQGLRGYTF
TGTGCCAGCAGTTTACAGGGGCTTCGAGGCTACACCTTC
>TRBV7-9|once|.|TRBJ2-2
CASSLEVQNANTGELFF
TGTGCCAGCAGCCTAGAAGTACAGAACGCGAACACCGGGGAGCTGTTTTTT
>TRBV20-1|.|.|TRBJ1-5
CSASPGGVDSNQPQHF
TGCAGTGCTAGTCCGGGGGGCGTCGATAGCAATCAGCCCCAGCATTTT
>TRBV28|.|.|TRBJ1-1
CASSLGTKNTEAFF
TGTGCCAGCAGTTTGGGGACAAAGAACACTGAAGCTTTCTTT
>TRBV28|once|.|TRBJ2-3
CASSSNRGTDTQYF
TGTGCCAGCAGTTCCAATAGAGGGACAGATACGCAGTATTTT
>TRBV4-3|few|TRBD1|TRBJ1-6
CASSQVGQGRSPLHF
TGCGCCAGCAGCCAAGTGGGACAGGGGAGATCACCCCTCCACTTT
>TRBV7-2|.|.|TRBJ1-4
CASSLTGANEKLFF
TGTGCCAGCAGCTTAACGGGGGCTAATGAAAAACTGTTTTTT
>TRBV7-9|.|.|TRBJ2-2
CASSLGSPGSEELFF
TGTGCCAGCAGCTTAGGGTCTCCGGGTTCCGAGGAGCTGTTTTTT